This T cell receptor beta chain was sequenced during a study of CD8+CD57+ T cells in acquired aplastic anemia. CDR3 length: 13 amino acids. V was clipped by 5 bases and J by 5 bases; unmatched bases: 7. CDR1 is SGDLS, CDR2 YYNGEE, per germline. Genomic DNA constituted the template upon which TCR beta VDJ and CDR3 profiling was performed. TCRdb reprocessed the reads via MiXCR and lists one record per CDR3 protein. Here the sample spans approximately 170,000 distinct CDR3 sequences, about three fifths being singletons. This clonotype originated in a human donor in good health. The sample taken for sequencing was sorted CD4+, CD8+, or CD8+CD57+ T cells (not recorded which) from PBMCs. The chain has TRBV9 and TRBJ2-7; 7 bases fit TRBD1. The CDR3 DNA follows: TGTGCCAGCAGGGGGGACAGCCCGGACGAGCAGTACTTC. The encoded protein is CASRGDSPDEQYF.